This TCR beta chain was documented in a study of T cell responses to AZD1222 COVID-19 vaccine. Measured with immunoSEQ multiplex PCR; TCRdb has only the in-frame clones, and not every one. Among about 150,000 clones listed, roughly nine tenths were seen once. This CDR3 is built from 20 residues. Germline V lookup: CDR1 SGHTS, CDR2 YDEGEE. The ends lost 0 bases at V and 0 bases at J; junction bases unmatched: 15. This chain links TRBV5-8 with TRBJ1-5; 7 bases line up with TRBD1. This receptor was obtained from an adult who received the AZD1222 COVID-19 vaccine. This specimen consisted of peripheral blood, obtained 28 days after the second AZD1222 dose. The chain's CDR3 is CASSLEGASALTVSNQPQHF. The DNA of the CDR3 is TGTGCCAGCAGCTTGGAGGGGGCAAGCGCCCTTACGGTTAGCAATCAGCCCCAGCATTTT.